This TCR beta chain came from a study of graft-versus-host responses after intestinal transplantation. With respect to this clone: Its antigen is as yet unknown.

Profiled with immunoSEQ multiplex PCR; TCRdb holds only in-frame clones, not every one. The sample carries about 94,000 clones, 90% to 95% recorded once. V shed 0 bases and J shed 4 bases, with 6 bases lying between them. CDR1 and CDR2 from the germline V gene are MGHRA and YSYEKL. The CDR3 extends over 14 amino acids. The TCR comes from a human donor who received an intestinal transplant. This rearrangement joins TRBV4-1 to TRBJ1-4; D gene uncertain. The sequences come from unstimulated CD8+ T cells sorted from spleen or lymph node cells, collected before intestinal transplant. CDR3 nucleotides: TGCGCCAGCAGCCAAGAACTTTTTAATGAAAAACTGTTTTTT. Its translation is CASSQELFNEKLFF.